Each of the 8 T cell receptor beta chains below was sequenced from the same sample in a study of cytomegalovirus exposure and HLA in healthy donors. Both 60 Vbeta primers and 13 Jbeta primers went into the PCR. Method: immunoSEQ multiplex PCR; TCRdb's copy keeps in-frame clones and lacks some. The sample includes over 150,000 clones, 70% to 85% of them seen just once. The sequenced sample consisted of PBMCs. These receptors all come from a man between 35 and 55 years old in good health and CMV-seronegative.

V gene TRBV28 combines with J gene TRBJ2-3, with D hard to call. With 7 bases removed from V and 2 bases from J, the gap between germline ends came to 16 bases. This CDR3 has 15 amino acids. CDR1 and CDR2 from the germline V gene are MDHEN and SYDVKM. The CDR3 nucleotides are TGTGCCAGCATTAGCATTGACTCCTACACAGATACGCAGTATTTT. Translation gives CASISIDSYTDTQYF.

The CDR3 sequence: CASSGGAGIHEQYF. The DNA of the CDR3 is TGCGCCAGCAGCGGGGGGGCTGGTATTCACGAGCAGTACTTC. The V and J genes are TRBV5-1 and TRBJ2-7; maybe TRBD2 (7 bases). From germline, CDR1 is SGHRS and CDR2 YFSETQ. The CDR3 totals 14 residues. Trimming left V 4 bases short and J 5 bases short, with 16 bases between.

The rearrangement joins TRBV4-1 to TRBJ1-5; 10 bases agree with TRBD1. Germline CDR1 reads MGHRA; CDR2 reads YSYEKL. J gave up 6 bases and V 1 base, and 3 bases lay outside the gene matches. CDR3 size: 15 residues. The DNA for the CDR3 is TGCGCCAGCAGCCAAGGACAGGGGGCCGGTCAGCCCCAGCATTTT. It specifies CASSQGQGAGQPQHF.

The chain couples TRBV10-3 to TRBJ2-5; 10 nucleotides agree with TRBD1. The CDR3 is 14 residues long. With V trimmed by 6 bases and J by 5 bases, 6 bases remained unmatched. Germline CDR1 reads ENHRY; CDR2 reads SYGVKD. The CDR3 loop is CAIRMDRGYETQYF. The CDR3 DNA reads TGTGCCATCAGGATGGACAGGGGGTACGAGACCCAGTACTTC.

This clone was counted between two and nine times. This chain links TRBV7-3 with TRBJ1-1, with D perhaps TRBD1 (6 bases). Germline CDR1 reads SGHTA; CDR2 reads FQGTGA. CDR3 length equals 14 residues. Between the trimmed V and J ends, which lost 1 base and 8 bases, there was a span of 14 bases. The CDR3 region is CASSLMSLQGEAFF. In DNA form, the CDR3 reads TGTGCCAGCAGCTTAATGTCCTTACAGGGAGAAGCTTTCTTT.

This sequence joins TRBV5-6 and TRBJ2-7; no clear D gene. The V gene's germline CDR1 is SGHDT and CDR2 YYEEEE. The V end was cut by 1 base, the J end by 2 bases, with 7 bases between. This CDR3 is built from 13 residues. CDR3 coding DNA: TGTGCCAGCAGCTTGCTCCAGGCCTACGAGCAGTACTTC. As protein: CASSLLQAYEQYF.

This chain connects TRBV5-1 to TRBJ2-3, with 13 bases identical to TRBD2. The CDR3 is 15 amino acids. The V gene end was trimmed by 5 bases and the J gene end by 5 bases; junction bases not matched to a gene: 5. CDR1 is SGHRS, CDR2 YFSETQ, per germline. The CDR3 reads CASSWTSGGKDTQYF. CDR3 DNA: TGCGCCAGCAGTTGGACTAGCGGGGGTAAAGATACGCAGTATTTT.

J is TRBJ2-3 and V is TRBV15; 8 bases line up with TRBD2. The CDR3 has 15 amino acids. The trim removed 5 bases at V and 3 bases at J, leaving 7 bases unmatched. Germline V gene sequence: CDR1 LNHNV, CDR2 YYDKDF (reference sequence). CDR3 region: CATSFPSGWTDTQYF. The CDR3 bases are TGTGCCACCAGCTTTCCTAGCGGGTGGACAGATACGCAGTATTTT.